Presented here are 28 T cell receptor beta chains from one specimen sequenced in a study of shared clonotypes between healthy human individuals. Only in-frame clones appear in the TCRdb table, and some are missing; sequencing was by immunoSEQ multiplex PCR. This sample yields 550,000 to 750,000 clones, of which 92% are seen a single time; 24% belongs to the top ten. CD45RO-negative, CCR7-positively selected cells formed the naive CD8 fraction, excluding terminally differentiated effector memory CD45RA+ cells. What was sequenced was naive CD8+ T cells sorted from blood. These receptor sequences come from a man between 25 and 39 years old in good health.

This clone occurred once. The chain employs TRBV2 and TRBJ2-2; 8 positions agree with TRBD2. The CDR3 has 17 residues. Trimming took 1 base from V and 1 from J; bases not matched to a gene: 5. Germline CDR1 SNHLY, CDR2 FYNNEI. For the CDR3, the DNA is TGTGCCAGCAGTGAAGTTTTACTAGCGGAGAACACCGGGGAGCTGTTTTTT. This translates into CASSEVLLAENTGELFF.

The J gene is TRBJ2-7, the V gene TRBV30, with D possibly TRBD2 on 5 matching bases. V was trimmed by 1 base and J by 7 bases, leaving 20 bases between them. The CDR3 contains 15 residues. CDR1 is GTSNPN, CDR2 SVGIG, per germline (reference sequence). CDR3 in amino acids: CAWSDGSLAMVEQYF. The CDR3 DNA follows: TGTGCCTGGAGTGATGGGAGCCTGGCGATGGTGGAGCAGTACTTC.

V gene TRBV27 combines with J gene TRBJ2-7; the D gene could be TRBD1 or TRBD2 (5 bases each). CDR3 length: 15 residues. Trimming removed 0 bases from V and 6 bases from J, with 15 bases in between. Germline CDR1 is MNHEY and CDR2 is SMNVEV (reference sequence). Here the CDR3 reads CASSLSGGALPEQYF. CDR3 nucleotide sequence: TGTGCCAGCAGTTTATCTGGGGGAGCCCTACCCGAGCAGTACTTC.

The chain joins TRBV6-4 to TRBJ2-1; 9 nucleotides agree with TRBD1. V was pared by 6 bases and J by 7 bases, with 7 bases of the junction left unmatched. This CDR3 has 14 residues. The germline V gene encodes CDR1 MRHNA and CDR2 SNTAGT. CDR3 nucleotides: TGTGCCAGCAGCGCCGGGACAGGGTCAAATGAGCAGTTCTTC. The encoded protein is CASSAGTGSNEQFF.

Here the CDR3 DNA reads TGTGCCAGCAGCGTATTCGAGACAGATACGCAGTATTTT. This encodes CASSVFETDTQYF. This chain connects TRBV9 to TRBJ2-3, with D unclear. The CDR3 sequence is 13 residues long. Trimming stripped 1 base from V and 3 bases from J, with 6 bases between. The germline V gene has CDR1 SGDLS and CDR2 YYNGEE.

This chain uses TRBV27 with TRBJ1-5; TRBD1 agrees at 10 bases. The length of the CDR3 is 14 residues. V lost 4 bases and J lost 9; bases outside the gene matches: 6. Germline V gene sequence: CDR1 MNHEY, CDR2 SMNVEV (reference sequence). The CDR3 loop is CASSYGQGGWPQHF. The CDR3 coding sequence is TGTGCCAGCAGTTACGGACAGGGGGGGTGGCCCCAGCATTTT.

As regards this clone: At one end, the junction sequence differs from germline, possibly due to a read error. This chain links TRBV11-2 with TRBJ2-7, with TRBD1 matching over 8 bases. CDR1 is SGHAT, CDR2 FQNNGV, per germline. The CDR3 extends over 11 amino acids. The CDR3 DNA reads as TGCCACGGGACAGGTTACTACGAGCAGTACTTC. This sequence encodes CHGTGYYEQYF.

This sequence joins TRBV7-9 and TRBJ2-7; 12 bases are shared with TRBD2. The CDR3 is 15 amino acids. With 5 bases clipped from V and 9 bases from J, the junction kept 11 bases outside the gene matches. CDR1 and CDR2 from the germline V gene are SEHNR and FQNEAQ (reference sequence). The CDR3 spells CASSPQGLAGTWQYF. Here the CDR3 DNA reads TGTGCCAGCAGCCCACAAGGACTAGCGGGAACGTGGCAGTACTTC.

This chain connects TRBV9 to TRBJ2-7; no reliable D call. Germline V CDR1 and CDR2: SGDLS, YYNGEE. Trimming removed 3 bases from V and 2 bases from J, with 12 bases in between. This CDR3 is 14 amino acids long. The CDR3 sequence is CASSEVAAPYEQYF. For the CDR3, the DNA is TGTGCCAGCAGCGAGGTGGCGGCTCCCTACGAGCAGTACTTC.

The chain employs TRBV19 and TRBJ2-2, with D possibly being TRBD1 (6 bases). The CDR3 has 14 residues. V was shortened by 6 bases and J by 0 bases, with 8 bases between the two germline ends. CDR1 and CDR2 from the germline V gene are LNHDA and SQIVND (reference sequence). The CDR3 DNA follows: TGTGCCAGTAGGAACAGGGCGAACACCGGGGAGCTGTTTTTT. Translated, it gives CASRNRANTGELFF.

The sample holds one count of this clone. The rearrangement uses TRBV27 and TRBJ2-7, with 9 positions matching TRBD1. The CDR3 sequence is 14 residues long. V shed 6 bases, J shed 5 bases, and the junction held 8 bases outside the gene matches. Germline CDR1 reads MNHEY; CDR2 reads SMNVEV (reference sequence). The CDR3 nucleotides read TGTGCCAGCAGGACACAGGGGGCGCTGAACGAGCAGTACTTC. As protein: CASRTQGALNEQYF.

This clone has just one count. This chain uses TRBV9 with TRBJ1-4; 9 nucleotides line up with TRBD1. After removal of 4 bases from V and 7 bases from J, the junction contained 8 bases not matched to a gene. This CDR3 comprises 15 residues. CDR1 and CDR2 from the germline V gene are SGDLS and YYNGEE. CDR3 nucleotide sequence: TGTGCCAGCAGCCCCATGGGACAGGGAGGTGAAAAACTGTTTTTT. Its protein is CASSPMGQGGEKLFF. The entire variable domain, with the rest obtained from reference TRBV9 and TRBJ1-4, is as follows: DSGVTQTPKHLITATGQRVTLRCSPRSGDLSVYWYQQSLDQGLQFLIQYYNGEERAKGNILERFSAQQFPDLHSELNLSSLELGDSALYFCASSPMGQGGEKLFFGSGTQLSVL.

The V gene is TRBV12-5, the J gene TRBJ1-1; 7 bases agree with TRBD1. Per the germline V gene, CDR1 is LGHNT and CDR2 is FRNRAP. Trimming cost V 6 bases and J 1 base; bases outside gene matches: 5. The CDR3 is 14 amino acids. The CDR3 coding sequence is TGTGCTAGTGGGCAGGGGGGATGGAACACTGAAGCTTTCTTT. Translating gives CASGQGGWNTEAFF.

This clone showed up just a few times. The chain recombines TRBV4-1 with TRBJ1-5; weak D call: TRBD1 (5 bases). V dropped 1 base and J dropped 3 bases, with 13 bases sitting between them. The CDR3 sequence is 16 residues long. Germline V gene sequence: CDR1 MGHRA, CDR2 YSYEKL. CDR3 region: CASSQVWGSINQPQHF. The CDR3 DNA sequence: TGCGCCAGCAGCCAAGTGTGGGGCAGTATCAATCAGCCCCAGCATTTT.

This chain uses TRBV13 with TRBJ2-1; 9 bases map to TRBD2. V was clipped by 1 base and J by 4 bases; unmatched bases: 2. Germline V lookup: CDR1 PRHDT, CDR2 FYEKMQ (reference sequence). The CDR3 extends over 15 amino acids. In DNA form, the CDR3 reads TGTGCCAGCAGCTTAGAACTAGCGGGTTACAATGAGCAGTTCTTC. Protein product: CASSLELAGYNEQFF. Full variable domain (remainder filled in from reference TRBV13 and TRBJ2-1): AAGVIQSPRHLIKEKRETATLKCYPIPRHDTVYWYQQGPGQDPQFLISFYEKMQSDKGSIPDRFSAQQFSDYHSELNMSSLELGDSALYFCASSLELAGYNEQFFGPGTRLTVL.

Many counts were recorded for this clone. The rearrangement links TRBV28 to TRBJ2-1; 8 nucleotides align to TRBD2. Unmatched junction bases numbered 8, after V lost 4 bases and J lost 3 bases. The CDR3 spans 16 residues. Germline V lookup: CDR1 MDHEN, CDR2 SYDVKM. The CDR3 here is CASSSEAGVYYNEQFF. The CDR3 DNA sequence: TGTGCCAGCAGTTCCGAAGCGGGAGTTTACTACAATGAGCAGTTCTTC.

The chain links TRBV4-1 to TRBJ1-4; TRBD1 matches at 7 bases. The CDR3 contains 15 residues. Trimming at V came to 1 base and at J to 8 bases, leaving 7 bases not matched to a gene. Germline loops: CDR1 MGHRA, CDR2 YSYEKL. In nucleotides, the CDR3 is TGCGCCAGCAGCCAAGTGGGGCAGGGGGGCGAAAAACTGTTTTTT. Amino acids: CASSQVGQGGEKLFF.

The CDR3: CASSPAGGRENYGYTF. In DNA, the CDR3 is TGTGCCAGCAGCCCCGCGGGGGGGCGAGAGAACTATGGCTACACCTTC. The rearrangement links TRBV28 to TRBJ1-2; tentatively, D is TRBD1 (6 bases). The V gene's germline CDR1 is MDHEN and CDR2 SYDVKM. The CDR3 length is 16 residues. Trimming left V 6 bases short and J 2 bases short, with 19 bases between.

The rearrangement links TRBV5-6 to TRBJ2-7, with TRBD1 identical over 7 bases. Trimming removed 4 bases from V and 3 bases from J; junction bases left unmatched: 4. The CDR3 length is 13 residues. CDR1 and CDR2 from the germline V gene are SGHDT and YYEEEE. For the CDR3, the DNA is TGTGCCAGCAGCGAACAGGGGTACTACGAGCAGTACTTC. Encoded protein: CASSEQGYYEQYF.

The CDR3 region has the DNA TGCGCCAGCAGCCCGCTACAGGGGGCTTACACAGATACGCAGTATTTT. The encoded protein is CASSPLQGAYTDTQYF. The V gene is TRBV4-1, the J gene TRBJ2-3; 9 positions match TRBD1. This CDR3 spans 16 amino acids. Unmatched junction bases numbered 7, after V lost 4 bases and J lost 2 bases. The V gene's germline CDR1 is MGHRA and CDR2 YSYEKL.

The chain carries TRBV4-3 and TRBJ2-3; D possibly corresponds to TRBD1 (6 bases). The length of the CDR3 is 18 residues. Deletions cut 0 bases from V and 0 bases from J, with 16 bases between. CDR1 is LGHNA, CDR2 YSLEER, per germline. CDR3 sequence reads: CASSQDFGTPLSTDTQYF. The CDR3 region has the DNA TGCGCCAGCAGCCAAGATTTTGGGACACCGCTCAGCACAGATACGCAGTATTTT.

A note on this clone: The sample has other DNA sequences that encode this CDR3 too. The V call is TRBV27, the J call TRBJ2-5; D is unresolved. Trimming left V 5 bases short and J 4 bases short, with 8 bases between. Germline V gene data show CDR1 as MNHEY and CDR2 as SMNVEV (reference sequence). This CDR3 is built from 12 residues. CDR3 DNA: TGTGCCAGCAGTCGCCCCGGAGAGACCCAGTACTTC. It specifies CASSRPGETQYF.

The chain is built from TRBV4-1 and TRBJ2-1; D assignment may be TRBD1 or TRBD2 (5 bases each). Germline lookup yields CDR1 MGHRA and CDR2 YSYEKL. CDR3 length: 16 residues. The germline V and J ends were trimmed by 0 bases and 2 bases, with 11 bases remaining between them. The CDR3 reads CASSQEWGRPYNEQFF. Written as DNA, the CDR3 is TGCGCCAGCAGCCAAGAATGGGGGAGACCCTACAATGAGCAGTTCTTC.

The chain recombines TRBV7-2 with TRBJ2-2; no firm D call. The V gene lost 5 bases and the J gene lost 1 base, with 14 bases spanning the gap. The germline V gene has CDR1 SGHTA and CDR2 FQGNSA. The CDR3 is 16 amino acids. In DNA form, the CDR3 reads TGTGCCAGCAGCCCCCTAGGCAGGAGGAACACCGGGGAGCTGTTTTTT. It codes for CASSPLGRRNTGELFF.

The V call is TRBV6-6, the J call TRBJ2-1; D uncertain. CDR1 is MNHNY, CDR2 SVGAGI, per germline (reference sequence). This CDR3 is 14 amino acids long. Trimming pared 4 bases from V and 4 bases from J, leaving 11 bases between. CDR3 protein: CASSSDAPYNEQFF. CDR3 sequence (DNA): TGTGCCAGCAGTTCCGACGCTCCATACAATGAGCAGTTCTTC.

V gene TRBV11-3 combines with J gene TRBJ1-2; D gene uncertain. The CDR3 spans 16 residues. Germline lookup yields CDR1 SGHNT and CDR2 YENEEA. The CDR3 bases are TGTGCAGCAGCGGCAGCATCGTGCTGGAACCCCTATGGCTACACCTTC. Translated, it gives CAAAAASCWNPYGYTF.

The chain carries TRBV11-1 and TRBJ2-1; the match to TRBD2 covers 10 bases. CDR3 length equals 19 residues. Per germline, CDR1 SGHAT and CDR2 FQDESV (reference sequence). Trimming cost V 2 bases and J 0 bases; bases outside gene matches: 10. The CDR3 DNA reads TGTGCCAGCAGCTTATACAGACTAGCGGGTAAGCTCTCCTACAATGAGCAGTTCTTC. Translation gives CASSLYRLAGKLSYNEQFF.

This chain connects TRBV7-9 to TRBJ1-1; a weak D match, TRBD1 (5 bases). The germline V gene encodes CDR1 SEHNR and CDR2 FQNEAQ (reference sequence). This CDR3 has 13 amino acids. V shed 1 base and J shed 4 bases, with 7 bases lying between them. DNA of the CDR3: TGTGCCAGCAGCTTAGGGGGACCCACTGAAGCTTTCTTT. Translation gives CASSLGGPTEAFF.